This TCR beta chain was identified in a study of beta chain features in type 1 diabetes. Sorting that relied on CD45RO/CCR7/CD25/CD127/CD95/CD27 yielded CD4+ naive, central memory, regulatory and stem cell-like memory cells. Every bit of the isolated RNA underwent reverse transcription, so sequencing read expressed TCRB transcripts. The table came from immunoSEQ multiplex PCR; TCRdb's copy has only in-frame clones and leaves some out. The sample has around 180,000 clones, about an eighth seen once. Findings and limits, study-wide: For patients, the naive, central memory and Treg TCRB repertoires appeared more alike than for healthy donors. HLA effects on TCRB rearrangement stayed unresolved here.

The V end was cut by 1 base, the J end by 6 bases, with 15 bases between. The germline CDR1 and CDR2 sequences are LGHNA and YNFKEQ. CDR3 length: 16 amino acids. This clone occurred a few times. The antigen is undetermined. The chain uses TRBV4-2 and TRBJ1-4; maybe TRBD1 (5 bases). The source of this sequence is a woman aged 18-35 years in good health. Sequencing was done on a sample of central memory CD4+ T cells from blood. Written as DNA, the CDR3 is TGTGCCAGCAGCCAAGGAGCGGGGACGATGCATGAAAAACTGTTTTTT. Encoded protein: CASSQGAGTMHEKLFF.